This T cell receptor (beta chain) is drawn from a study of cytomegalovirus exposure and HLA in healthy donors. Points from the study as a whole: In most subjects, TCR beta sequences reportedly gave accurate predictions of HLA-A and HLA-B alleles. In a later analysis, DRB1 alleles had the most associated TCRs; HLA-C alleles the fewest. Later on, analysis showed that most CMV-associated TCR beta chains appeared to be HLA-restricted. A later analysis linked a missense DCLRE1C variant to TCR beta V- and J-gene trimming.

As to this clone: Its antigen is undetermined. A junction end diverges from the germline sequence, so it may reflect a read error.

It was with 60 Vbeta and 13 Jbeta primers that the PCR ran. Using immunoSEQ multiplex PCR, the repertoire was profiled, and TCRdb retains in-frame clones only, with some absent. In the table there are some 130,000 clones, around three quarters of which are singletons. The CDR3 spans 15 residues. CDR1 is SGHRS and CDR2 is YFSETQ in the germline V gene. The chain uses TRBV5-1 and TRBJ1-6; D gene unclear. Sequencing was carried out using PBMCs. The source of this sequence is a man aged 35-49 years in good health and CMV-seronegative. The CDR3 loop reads CASKTLSADNSPLHF. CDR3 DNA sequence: TGCGCGAGCAAAACACTCTCAGCGGATAATTCACCCCTCCACTTT.